The 24 T cell receptor beta chains below come from one sample, sequenced in a study of tumor-infiltrating lymphocytes in localized non-small cell lung cancer. Sequencing used immunoSEQ multiplex PCR; TCRdb keeps in-frame clones, though not all of them. This sample has about 13,000 clones, with 68% found just once. Sequenced: uninvolved lung tissue not adjacent to the tumor. Receptors originate from a human donor with non-small cell lung cancer.

CDR3 nucleotides: TGTGCCATCAGTGGTCAAGTGGGTTACAATGAGCAGTTCTTC. Amino acid sequence: CAISGQVGYNEQFF. J is TRBJ2-1 and V is TRBV10-3; D call uncertain. The CDR3 runs 14 residues. The V gene lost 4 bases and the J gene lost 4 bases, with 11 bases spanning the gap. CDR1 ENHRY and CDR2 SYGVKD come from the germline V gene.

This clone came up a few times. V and J are TRBV19 and TRBJ1-2; D might be TRBD1 (5 bases). The ends were cut back, 9 bases at V and 7 bases at J, with 21 bases in the middle. The CDR3 contains 14 residues. In germline, CDR1 is LNHDA, CDR2 SQIVND (reference sequence). As DNA, the CDR3 is TGTGCCAGCCGAAGGGACCCCGTAACGGCTGGCTACACCTTC. Translation gives CASRRDPVTAGYTF.

The V and J genes are TRBV29-1 and TRBJ1-2; possible D gene TRBD1, 6 bases. The CDR3 runs 12 residues. CDR1 is SQVTM, CDR2 ANQGSEA, per germline. The ends were cut back, 4 bases at V and 4 bases at J, with 10 bases in the middle. CDR3 in DNA: TGCAGCGTTGGAGGGGGGGCCTATGGCTACACCTTC. Its protein product is CSVGGGAYGYTF.

This chain connects TRBV28 to TRBJ1-2; no clear D gene. This CDR3 region has 12 residues. CDR1 is MDHEN and CDR2 is SYDVKM in the germline V gene. Trimming shortened V by 10 bases and J by 3 bases, and 12 bases separated the two germline ends. CDR3 bases: TGTGCCATTGAGACGGTTTACTATGGCTACACCTTC. The encoded protein is CAIETVYYGYTF.

The rearrangement links TRBV30 to TRBJ1-5, with D possibly TRBD1 on 5 matching bases. The germline gives CDR1 GTSNPN, CDR2 SVGIG (reference sequence). Between the trimmed V and J ends, which lost 2 bases and 4 bases, there was a span of 9 bases. There are 13 residues in the CDR3. The CDR3 protein is CAWSSRENQPQHF. CDR3 bases: TGTGCCTGGAGTAGCAGGGAGAATCAGCCCCAGCATTTT.

This clone was recorded a few times. The DNA of the CDR3 is TGTGCCAGCTCTCTCAGGGGCCCCACAGATACGCAGTATTTT. Protein product: CASSLRGPTDTQYF. The chain links TRBV18 to TRBJ2-3, with D tentatively TRBD1 (6 bases). V lost 6 bases to trimming and J lost 2 bases, with 12 bases between them. This CDR3 contains 14 residues. CDR1 KGHSH and CDR2 LQKENI come from the germline V gene.

The chain combines TRBV28 with TRBJ2-3; D ambiguous. The V end lost 3 bases, the J end lost 2 bases, and 9 bases lay between the germline ends. The germline V gene has CDR1 MDHEN and CDR2 SYDVKM. The CDR3 consists of 14 residues. CDR3 residues: CASSLVRFTDTQYF. DNA of the CDR3: TGTGCCAGCAGTTTGGTGCGGTTCACAGATACGCAGTATTTT. Combining the CDR3 with reference TRBV28 and TRBJ2-3 gives the whole variable domain DVKVTQSSRYLVKRTGEKVFLECVQDMDHENMFWYRQDPGLGLRLIYFSYDVKMKEKGDIPEGYSVSREKKERFSLILESASTNQTSMYLCASSLVRFTDTQYFGPGTRLTVL.

This clone has more than one count but fewer than ten. The chain joins TRBV5-8 to TRBJ1-2; D is undetermined. Germline-derived CDR1 and CDR2 are SGHTS and YDEGEE. The length of the CDR3 is 13 residues. The V end lost 1 base, the J end lost 6 bases, and 10 bases lay between the germline ends. The CDR3 DNA reads as TGTGCCAGCAGCTTGCCCCAGAGGCATGGCTACACCTTC. It yields the protein CASSLPQRHGYTF.

The gene calls are TRBV9 and TRBJ1-2; possible D gene TRBD1, 6 bases. Looked up from germline, CDR1 is SGDLS and CDR2 is YYNGEE. V lost 0 bases and J 4 bases, leaving 10 bases between the germline ends. This CDR3 region has 14 residues. CDR3 in DNA: TGTGCCAGCAGCGTAGAAGGGGGACGCTATGGCTACACCTTC. Protein sequence: CASSVEGGRYGYTF. Full variable domain (rest looked up from reference TRBV9 and TRBJ1-2): DSGVTQTPKHLITATGQRVTLRCSPRSGDLSVYWYQQSLDQGLQFLIQYYNGEERAKGNILERFSAQQFPDLHSELNLSSLELGDSALYFCASSVEGGRYGYTFGSGTRLTVV.

The chain combines TRBV10-1 with TRBJ2-7; TRBD1 agrees at 7 bases. With 11 bases clipped from V and 0 bases from J, the junction kept 4 bases outside the gene matches. The CDR3 runs to 12 residues. Germline-derived CDR1 and CDR2 are WNHNN and SYGVQD (reference sequence). In DNA form, the CDR3 reads TGCGCCGTGGGGGACAGCTCCTACGAGCAGTACTTC. It translates to CAVGDSSYEQYF.

V is TRBV6-5 and J is TRBJ1-2; 9 nucleotides line up with TRBD1. J lost 4 bases, V lost 5 bases, and 2 bases had no gene match. The germline CDR1 and CDR2 sequences are MNHEY and SVGAGI. The CDR3 consists of 13 residues. The CDR3 is CASSRTGAYGYTF. The CDR3 coding sequence is TGTGCCAGCAGTAGGACAGGGGCCTATGGCTACACCTTC.

This clone was detected only once. The chain employs TRBV2 and TRBJ2-4; 11 nucleotides match TRBD2. This CDR3 is built from 17 residues. V gave up 2 bases and J gave up 4 bases; unmatched junction bases: 7. Per the germline V gene, CDR1 is SNHLY and CDR2 is FYNNEI. CDR3 amino acids: CASSERVAGGPKNIQYF. CDR3 in DNA: TGTGCCAGCAGTGAAAGGGTAGCGGGAGGGCCAAAAAACATTCAGTACTTC.

The chain joins TRBV28 to TRBJ2-7; unclear D gene. This CDR3 is built from 13 residues. Germline lookup yields CDR1 MDHEN and CDR2 SYDVKM. V was trimmed by 7 bases and J by 0 bases, leaving 10 bases between them. CDR3 sequence: CASMASLSYEQYV. In DNA form, the CDR3 reads TGTGCCAGCATGGCCAGTCTCTCCTACGAGCAGTACGTC.

This clone appeared once. The rearrangement uses TRBV6-5 and TRBJ2-1; D remains unclear. From germline, CDR1 is MNHEY and CDR2 SVGAGI. The CDR3 is 16 residues long. Trimming shortened V by 2 bases and J by 0 bases, and 11 bases separated the two germline ends. CDR3 sequence: CASSYVPPPSYNEQFF. CDR3 in DNA: TGTGCCAGCAGTTACGTCCCTCCCCCCTCCTACAATGAGCAGTTCTTC.

The rearrangement links TRBV28 to TRBJ1-2, with D hard to call. V gave up 1 base and J gave up 8 bases, with 8 bases separating them. The CDR3 is 12 residues long. CDR1 is MDHEN, CDR2 SYDVKM, per germline. The CDR3 DNA is TGTGCCAGCAGTTTATTAGGGATAGGCTACACCTTC. The encoded protein is CASSLLGIGYTF.

V is TRBV7-2 and J is TRBJ1-5, with a weak D call TRBD1 (5 bases). With 4 bases removed from V and 6 bases from J, the gap between germline ends came to 13 bases. The V gene's germline CDR1 is SGHTA and CDR2 FQGNSA. This CDR3 contains 14 residues. The CDR3 region is CASSWQGIGQPQHF. Written as DNA, the CDR3 is TGTGCCAGCAGCTGGCAGGGAATCGGTCAGCCCCAGCATTTT.

In this sample, this clone turned up a few times. This chain uses TRBV6-5 with TRBJ2-1; 10 bases agree with TRBD2. CDR3 length: 15 amino acids. The germline gives CDR1 MNHEY, CDR2 SVGAGI. Losses at the gene ends were 6 bases for V and 2 bases for J; bases not matched to a gene: 4. CDR3 DNA sequence: TGTGCCAGCAGGGGACTAGCGAGGACCTACAATGAGCAGTTCTTC. Translated, it gives CASRGLARTYNEQFF.

The genes are TRBV5-4 and TRBJ2-3; 7 bases line up with TRBD2. The CDR3 loop spans 17 amino acids. Germline CDR1 reads SGHNT; CDR2 reads YYREEE (reference sequence). With 0 bases clipped from V and 4 bases from J, the junction kept 11 bases outside the gene matches. CDR3 protein: CASSLAMGGPLPDTQYF. DNA for the CDR3: TGTGCCAGCAGCTTGGCCATGGGAGGGCCCCTCCCAGATACGCAGTATTTT. The full variable domain, its missing parts supplied by reference TRBV5-4 and TRBJ2-3, is ETGVTQSPTHLIKTRGQQVTLRCSSQSGHNTVSWYQQALGQGPQFIFQYYREEENGRGNFPPRFSGLQFPNYSSELNVNALELDDSALYLCASSLAMGGPLPDTQYFGPGTRLTVL.

The chain couples TRBV15 to TRBJ2-2, with 8 nucleotides matching TRBD1. The CDR3 is 14 residues long. V shed 5 bases and J 6 bases; nucleotides not matched to a gene: 5. Germline V CDR1 and CDR2: LNHNV, YYDKDF (reference sequence). For the CDR3, the DNA is TGTGCCACCAGCTTCCAGGGGGCCGCCGGGGAGCTGTTTTTT. This gives the protein CATSFQGAAGELFF.

The chain combines TRBV6-5 with TRBJ1-4; no reliable D call. Germline lookup yields CDR1 MNHEY and CDR2 SVGAGI. CDR3 length: 16 amino acids. Trimming took off 0 bases at V and 0 bases at J, with 8 bases between the two ends. CDR3 protein: CASSYSFTATNEKLFF. In DNA form, the CDR3 reads TGTGCCAGCAGTTACTCTTTCACTGCAACTAATGAAAAACTGTTTTTT.

The chain joins TRBV19 to TRBJ1-5; no clear D. The CDR3 consists of 13 residues. The V and J ends lost 5 bases and 4 bases respectively, with 9 bases between them. Germline assignment: CDR1 LNHDA and CDR2 SQIVND (reference sequence). The CDR3 reads CASSFQENQPQHF. The CDR3 region has the DNA TGTGCCAGTAGTTTTCAGGAAAATCAGCCCCAGCATTTT.

This chain joins TRBV2 and TRBJ1-5; tentatively, D is TRBD1 (5 bases). CDR3 length equals 14 residues. In germline, CDR1 is SNHLY, CDR2 FYNNEI. The ends were cut back, 6 bases at V and 0 bases at J, with 9 bases in the middle. CDR3 DNA sequence: TGTGCCAGCAGCGACAGCGGTAGCAATCAGCCCCAGCATTTT. This encodes CASSDSGSNQPQHF.

A single count supports this clone. This chain's CDR3 is CASMEASTNEKLFF. CDR3 nucleotide sequence: TGTGCCAGCATGGAAGCTTCAACTAATGAAAAACTGTTTTTT. J is TRBJ1-4 and V is TRBV28; D unresolved. Trimming removed 7 bases at V and 0 bases at J, with 9 bases between. Per the germline V gene, CDR1 is MDHEN and CDR2 is SYDVKM. The CDR3 contains 14 residues.

V gene TRBV6-6 combines with J gene TRBJ1-3; TRBD1 might be the D (5 bases). Germline V CDR1 and CDR2: MNHNY, SVGAGI (reference sequence). The CDR3 extends over 15 amino acids. V lost 5 bases to trimming and J lost 4 bases, with 15 bases between them. The CDR3 DNA reads as TGTGCCAGCAGTCCGTTGGGGGTAGGAGGAAACACCATATATTTT. Translating gives CASSPLGVGGNTIYF.